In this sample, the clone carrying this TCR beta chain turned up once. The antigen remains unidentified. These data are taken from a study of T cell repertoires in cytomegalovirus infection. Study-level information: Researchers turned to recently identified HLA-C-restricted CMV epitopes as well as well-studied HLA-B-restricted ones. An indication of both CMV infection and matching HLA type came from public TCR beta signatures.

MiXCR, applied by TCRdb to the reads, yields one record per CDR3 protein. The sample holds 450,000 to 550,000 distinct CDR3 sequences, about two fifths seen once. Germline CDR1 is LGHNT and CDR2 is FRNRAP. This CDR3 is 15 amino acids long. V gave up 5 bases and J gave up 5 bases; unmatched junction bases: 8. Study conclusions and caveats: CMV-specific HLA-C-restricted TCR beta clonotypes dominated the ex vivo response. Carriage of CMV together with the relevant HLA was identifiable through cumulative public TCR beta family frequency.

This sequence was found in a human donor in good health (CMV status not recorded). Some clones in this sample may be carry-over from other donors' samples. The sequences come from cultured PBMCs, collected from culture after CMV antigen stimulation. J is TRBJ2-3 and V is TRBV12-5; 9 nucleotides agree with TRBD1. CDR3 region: CASGPGQGLLDTQYF. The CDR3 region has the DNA TGTGCTAGTGGTCCGGGACAGGGACTTTTAGATACGCAGTATTTT.